One and the same sample provided the 10 T cell receptor beta chains below, sequenced in a study of T cell clusters in autoimmune cytopenias. TRB rearrangements were amplified by touch-down multiplex PCR with mixed TRB-A/B primers. TCRdb reprocessed the multiplex PCR reads and keeps a single row for each CDR3 protein, giving no DNA. The sample shows over 6,000 distinct CDR3 sequences, and approximately 9.9% sits with its ten largest clones. Each sample's input was approximately 270 ng genomic DNA, 38,000 or so genome equivalents. This sample also belongs to another study, concerning T cell repertoires in aging, cancer and after chemotherapy.

The sequenced sample was peripheral blood. The receptor source for this set is a human donor in good health.

CDR3 sequence reads: CASSSRQGGSYNEQFF. V is TRBV7-9 and J is TRBJ2-1; TCRdb's D call, TRBD1, is unchecked because there is no DNA. From germline, CDR1 is SEHNR and CDR2 FQNEAQ (reference sequence). The CDR3 consists of 16 residues.

The chain couples TRBV11-2 to TRBJ2-5; TCRdb's D gene call, TRBD1, goes unchecked for lack of DNA. The V gene's germline CDR1 is SGHAT and CDR2 FQNNGV. The CDR3 is made up of 15 amino acids. CDR3 residues: CASSRFRGSQETQYF.

The chain couples TRBV6-2 or TRBV6-3 to TRBJ2-2; there is no DNA to check the TCRdb D call of TRBD1. Germline V gives CDR1 MNHEY, CDR2 SVGEGT. The CDR3 has 16 amino acids. CDR3 residues: CASSYRGGWNTGELFF.

Its frequency marks this clonotype as medium-sized. V gene TRBV19 combines with J gene TRBJ2-7; TCRdb's D gene call, TRBD1, goes unchecked for lack of DNA. CDR3 size: 13 residues. CDR1 is LNHDA and CDR2 is SQIVND in the germline V gene (reference sequence). The CDR3 sequence: CASSIGQNYEQYF.

This clonotype counts as medium-sized by frequency. The V gene is TRBV19, the J gene TRBJ2-1. CDR3 length equals 15 residues. CDR1 and CDR2 from the germline V gene are LNHDA and SQIVND (reference sequence). The CDR3 reads CASSIRQGSYNEQFF.

The chain carries TRBV4-2 and TRBJ2-3; TCRdb picks TRBD1, but there is no DNA to check that call. CDR3 length: 17 amino acids. Germline CDR1 reads LGHNA; CDR2 reads YNFKEQ. The CDR3 here is CASSRNLGAGSTDTQYF.

This clonotype ranks as medium-sized in terms of frequency. The CDR3 reads CASRGNSYEQYF. This chain uses TRBV19 with TRBJ2-7. Germline CDR1 is LNHDA and CDR2 is SQIVND (reference sequence). CDR3 size: 12 residues.

This clonotype is called medium-sized (0.01 to 0.1%) based on its frequency. The rearrangement joins TRBV6-1 to TRBJ2-2. CDR1 is MNHNS and CDR2 is SASEGT in the germline V gene. CDR3 length equals 14 residues. CDR3 sequence: CASSVGFNTGELFF.

The J gene is TRBJ2-7, the V gene TRBV5-1; as DNA is missing, the TRBD1 call by TCRdb cannot be tested. Germline V gene sequence: CDR1 SGHRS, CDR2 YFSETQ. This CDR3 has 13 amino acids. The CDR3 is CASSLWGPYEQYF.

In terms of frequency, this clonotype is medium-sized. The J gene is TRBJ2-2, the V gene TRBV19; TCRdb's D call of TRBD2 is untestable without DNA. This CDR3 is 15 amino acids long. Germline V gene sequence: CDR1 LNHDA, CDR2 SQIVND (reference sequence). The CDR3 reads CASSWGTSGAGELFF.